Reported below is one T cell receptor (beta chain). In the original workflow: Quantification of nucleated cells was approximated via reference gene primer amplification. TCRdb keeps only in-frame clones here, not all; method: immunoSEQ multiplex PCR. V and J calls and clone size come straight from that table; D and trimming were deduced from the DNA. This sample has approximately 58,000 clones; more than 70% occur once, and the top ten carry approximately 4.5%. This entry is derived from a study of blood T cell repertoires in COVID-19. Study-level background: The samples span acute and convalescent COVID-19 from the United States, Italy and Spain.

CDR1 and CDR2 from the germline V gene are MDHEN and SYDVKM. The CDR3 totals 15 residues. The ends were cut back, 6 bases at V and 5 bases at J, with 19 bases in the middle. Sequenced input: peripheral blood. The receptor was isolated from a man aged 35 to 55 with active COVID-19. The J gene is TRBJ2-5, the V gene TRBV28; a possible D gene is TRBD1 (5 bases). CDR3 sequence: CASSAQTGARETQYF. The CDR3 DNA sequence: TGTGCCAGCAGCGCGCAAACTGGGGCGCGGGAGACCCAGTACTTC.